This T cell receptor (beta chain) was found in a study of cytomegalovirus exposure and HLA in healthy donors. For this clone: Its cognate antigen is unknown.

General study results and limits: TCR beta V- and J-gene trimming, according to a later analysis, was linked to a missense DCLRE1C variant.

The PCR had 60 Vbeta and 13 Jbeta primers. Sequencing used immunoSEQ multiplex PCR; TCRdb keeps in-frame clones, though not all of them. In total, the table holds 85,000 to 110,000 clones. The length of the CDR3 is 15 residues. The V gene's germline CDR1 is SGHTA and CDR2 FQGNSA. The V segment lost 5 bases and the J segment 1 base; nucleotides outside the gene matches: 7. This sequence was found in a man aged 35 to 55 in good health and CMV-seronegative. The sample comprised PBMCs. The V gene is TRBV7-2, the J gene TRBJ2-5, with 7 bases lining up with TRBD2. CDR3 nucleotides: TGTGCCAGCAGCGAATGGCTAGCGGCCCAAGAGACCCAGTACTTC. Translated: CASSEWLAAQETQYF. The complete variable domain, with remaining parts taken from reference TRBV7-2 and TRBJ2-5, reads GAGVSQSPSNKVTEKGKDVELRCDPISGHTALYWYRQSLGQGLEFLIYFQGNSAPDKSGLPSDRFSAERTGGSVSTLTIQRTQQEDSAVYLCASSEWLAAQETQYFGPGTRLLVL.